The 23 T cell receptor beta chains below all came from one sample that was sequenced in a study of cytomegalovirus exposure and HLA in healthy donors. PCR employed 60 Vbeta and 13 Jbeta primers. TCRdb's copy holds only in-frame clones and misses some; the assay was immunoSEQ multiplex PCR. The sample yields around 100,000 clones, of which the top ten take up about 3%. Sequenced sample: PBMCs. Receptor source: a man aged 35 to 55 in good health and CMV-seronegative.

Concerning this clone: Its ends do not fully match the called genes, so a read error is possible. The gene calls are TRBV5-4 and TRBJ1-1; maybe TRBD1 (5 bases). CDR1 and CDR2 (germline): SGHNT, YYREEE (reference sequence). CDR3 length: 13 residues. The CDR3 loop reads CASGLTGGTEAFF. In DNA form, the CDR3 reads TGTGCCAGCGGCTTGACGGGGGGAACTGAAGCTTTCTTT.

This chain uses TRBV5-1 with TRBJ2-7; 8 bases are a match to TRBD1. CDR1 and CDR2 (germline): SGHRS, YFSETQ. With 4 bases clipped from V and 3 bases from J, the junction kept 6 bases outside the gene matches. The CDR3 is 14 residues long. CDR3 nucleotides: TGCGCCAGCAGCGTGCAGGGGGCTGACTACGAGCAGTACTTC. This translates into CASSVQGADYEQYF.

CDR3 DNA: TGTGCCAGTAGTATATACCAGGGGGCAAGTGGCTACACCTTC. This translates into CASSIYQGASGYTF. The chain carries TRBV19 and TRBJ1-2, with 8 bases identical to TRBD1. Germline CDR1 reads LNHDA; CDR2 reads SQIVND (reference sequence). The CDR3 covers 14 residues. V lost 2 bases and J lost 7; bases outside the gene matches: 6.

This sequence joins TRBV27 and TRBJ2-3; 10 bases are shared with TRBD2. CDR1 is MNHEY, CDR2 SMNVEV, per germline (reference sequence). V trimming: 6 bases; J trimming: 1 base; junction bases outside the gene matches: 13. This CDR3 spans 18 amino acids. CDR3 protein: CASRPALAGAHRTDTQYF. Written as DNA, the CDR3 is TGTGCCAGCAGGCCCGCTCTAGCGGGGGCCCACCGCACAGATACGCAGTATTTT.

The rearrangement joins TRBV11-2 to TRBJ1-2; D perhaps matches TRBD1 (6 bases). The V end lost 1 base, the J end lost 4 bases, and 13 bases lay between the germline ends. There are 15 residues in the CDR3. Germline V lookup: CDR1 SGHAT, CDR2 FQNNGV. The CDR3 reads CASSLGRQVGYGYTF. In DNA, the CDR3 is TGTGCCAGCAGCTTAGGTAGACAGGTTGGCTATGGCTACACCTTC.

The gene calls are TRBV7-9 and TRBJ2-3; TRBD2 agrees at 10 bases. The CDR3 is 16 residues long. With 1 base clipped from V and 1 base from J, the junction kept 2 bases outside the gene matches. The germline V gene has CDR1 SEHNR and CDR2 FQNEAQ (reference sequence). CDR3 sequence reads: CASSLVLAGGTDTQYF. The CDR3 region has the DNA TGTGCCAGCAGCTTAGTTCTAGCGGGGGGCACAGATACGCAGTATTTT.

The CDR3 loop is CASSQDRRGRLTDTQYF. The CDR3 nucleotides are TGTGCCAGCAGCCAAGATAGGAGGGGGCGACTAACAGATACGCAGTATTTT. The chain carries TRBV14 and TRBJ2-3; a possible D gene is TRBD1 (7 bases). V lost 0 bases and J 3 bases, leaving 16 bases between the germline ends. In germline, CDR1 is SGHDN, CDR2 FVKESK. CDR3 length: 17 amino acids.

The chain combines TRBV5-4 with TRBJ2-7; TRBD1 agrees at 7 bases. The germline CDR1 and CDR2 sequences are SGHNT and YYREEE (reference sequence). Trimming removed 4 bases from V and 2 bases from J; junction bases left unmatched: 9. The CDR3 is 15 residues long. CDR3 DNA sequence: TGTGCCAGCAGCCCGGGGACAGCCGGTACCTACGAGCAGTACTTC. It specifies CASSPGTAGTYEQYF.

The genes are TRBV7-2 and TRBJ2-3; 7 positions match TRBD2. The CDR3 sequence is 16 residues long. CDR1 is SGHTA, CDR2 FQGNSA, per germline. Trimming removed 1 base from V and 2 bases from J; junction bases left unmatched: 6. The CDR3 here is CASSLGIAGITDTQYF. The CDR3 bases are TGTGCCAGCAGCTTAGGAATAGCGGGCATCACAGATACGCAGTATTTT.

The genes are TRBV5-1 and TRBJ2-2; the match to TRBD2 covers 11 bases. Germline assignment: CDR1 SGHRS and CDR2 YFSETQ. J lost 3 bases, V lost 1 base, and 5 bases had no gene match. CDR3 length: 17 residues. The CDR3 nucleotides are TGCGCCAGCAGCTTGAAAACTAGCGGGAGATACACCGGGGAGCTGTTTTTT. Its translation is CASSLKTSGRYTGELFF.

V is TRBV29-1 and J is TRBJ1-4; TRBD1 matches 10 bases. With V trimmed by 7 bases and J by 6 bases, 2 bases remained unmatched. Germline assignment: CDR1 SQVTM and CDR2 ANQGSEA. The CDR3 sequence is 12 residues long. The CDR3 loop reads CSAGTGDEKLFF. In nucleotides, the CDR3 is TGCAGCGCTGGGACAGGGGATGAAAAACTGTTTTTT.

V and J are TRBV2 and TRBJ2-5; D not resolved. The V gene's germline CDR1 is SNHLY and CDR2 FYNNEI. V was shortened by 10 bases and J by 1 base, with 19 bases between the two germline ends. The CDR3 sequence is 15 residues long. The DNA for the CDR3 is TGTGCCATGGCCCGGGTCGGAGCCGTCCAAGAGACCCAGTACTTC. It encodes CAMARVGAVQETQYF. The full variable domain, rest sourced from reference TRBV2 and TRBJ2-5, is EPEVTQTPSHQVTQMGQEVILRCVPISNHLYFYWYRQILGQKVEFLVSFYNNEISEKSEIFDDQFSVERPDGSNFTLKIRSTKLEDSAMYFCAMARVGAVQETQYFGPGTRLLVL.

The CDR3: CASSLGTSGREEQFF. In DNA, the CDR3 is TGTGCCAGCAGCCTAGGGACTAGCGGGAGGGAAGAGCAGTTCTTC. The chain carries TRBV11-2 and TRBJ2-1, with TRBD2 matching over 16 bases. The V gene end was trimmed by 5 bases and the J gene end by 10 bases; junction bases not matched to a gene: 5. Per the germline V gene, CDR1 is SGHAT and CDR2 is FQNNGV. CDR3 length equals 15 residues.

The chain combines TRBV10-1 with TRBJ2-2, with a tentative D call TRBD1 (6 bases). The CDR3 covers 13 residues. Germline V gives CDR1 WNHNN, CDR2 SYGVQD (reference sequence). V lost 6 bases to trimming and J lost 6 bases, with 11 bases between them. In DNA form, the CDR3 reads TGCGCCAGCAGGGAAGGGGGTCCCGGGGAGCTGTTTTTT. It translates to CASREGGPGELFF.

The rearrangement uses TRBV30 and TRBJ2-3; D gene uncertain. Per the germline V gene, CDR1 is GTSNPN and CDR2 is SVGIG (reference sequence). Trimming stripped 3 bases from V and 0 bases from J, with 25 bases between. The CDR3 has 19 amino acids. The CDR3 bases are TGTGCCTGGAGCCCTATCCAGGCCTTGGGTGGGCCTAGCACAGATACGCAGTATTTT. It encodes CAWSPIQALGGPSTDTQYF.

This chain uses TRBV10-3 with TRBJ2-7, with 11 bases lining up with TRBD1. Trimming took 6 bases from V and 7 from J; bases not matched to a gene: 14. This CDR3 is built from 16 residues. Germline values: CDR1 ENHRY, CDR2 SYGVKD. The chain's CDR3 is CAIREGGGTGGEEQYF. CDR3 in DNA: TGTGCCATCAGGGAGGGCGGGGGGACAGGGGGAGAAGAGCAGTACTTC.

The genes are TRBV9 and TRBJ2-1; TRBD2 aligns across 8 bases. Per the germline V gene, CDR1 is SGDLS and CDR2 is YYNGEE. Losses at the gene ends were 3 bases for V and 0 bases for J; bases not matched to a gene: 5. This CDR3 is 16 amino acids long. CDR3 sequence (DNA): TGTGCCAGCAGCGCTTTAGCGGGGTACTCCTACAATGAGCAGTTCTTC. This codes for CASSALAGYSYNEQFF.

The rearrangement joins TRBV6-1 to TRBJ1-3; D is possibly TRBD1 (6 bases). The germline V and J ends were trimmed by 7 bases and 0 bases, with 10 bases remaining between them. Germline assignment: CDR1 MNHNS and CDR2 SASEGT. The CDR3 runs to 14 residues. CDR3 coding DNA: TGTGCCAGCATGGAAGGGGGCTCTGGAAACACCATATATTTT. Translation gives CASMEGGSGNTIYF.

CDR3: CASSRRLAVNEKLFF. CDR3 in DNA: TGTGCCAGCAGCCGACGGTTAGCAGTTAATGAAAAACTGTTTTTT. J is TRBJ1-4 and V is TRBV11-2; D call uncertain. The germline CDR1 and CDR2 sequences are SGHAT and FQNNGV. Deletions cut 5 bases from V and 4 bases from J, with 14 bases between. This CDR3 comprises 15 residues. Together with reference TRBV11-2 and TRBJ1-4, the CDR3 gives the full variable domain: EAGVAQSPRYKIIEKRQSVAFWCNPISGHATLYWYQQILGQGPKLLIQFQNNGVVDDSQLPKDRFSAERLKGVDSTLKIQPAKLEDSAVYLCASSRRLAVNEKLFFGSGTQLSVL.

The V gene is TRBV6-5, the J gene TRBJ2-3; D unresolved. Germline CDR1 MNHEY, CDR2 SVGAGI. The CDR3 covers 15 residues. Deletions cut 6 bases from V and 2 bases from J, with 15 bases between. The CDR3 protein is CASRNIGAPTDTQYF. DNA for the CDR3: TGTGCCAGCAGGAATATAGGAGCTCCCACAGATACGCAGTATTTT.

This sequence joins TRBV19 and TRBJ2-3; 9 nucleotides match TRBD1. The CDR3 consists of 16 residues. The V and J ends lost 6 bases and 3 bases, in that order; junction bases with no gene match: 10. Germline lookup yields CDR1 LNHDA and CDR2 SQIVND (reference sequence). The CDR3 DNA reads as TGTGCCAGTAGCTCGCACCGACAGGGGGGAACAGATACGCAGTATTTT. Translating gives CASSSHRQGGTDTQYF. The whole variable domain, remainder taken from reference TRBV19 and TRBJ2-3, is DGGITQSPKYLFRKEGQNVTLSCEQNLNHDAMYWYRQDPGQGLRLIYYSQIVNDFQKGDIAEGYSVSREKKESFPLTVTSAQKNPTAFYLCASSSHRQGGTDTQYFGPGTRLTVL.

For the CDR3, the DNA is TGCGCCAGCAGCCAAGATCTGACAGTAACGACTAACACCATATATTTT. It specifies CASSQDLTVTTNTIYF. The chain is built from TRBV4-3 and TRBJ1-3; D might be TRBD1 (5 bases). CDR1 and CDR2 (germline): LGHNA, YSLEER. This CDR3 comprises 16 residues. V dropped 0 bases and J dropped 7 bases, with 16 bases sitting between them.

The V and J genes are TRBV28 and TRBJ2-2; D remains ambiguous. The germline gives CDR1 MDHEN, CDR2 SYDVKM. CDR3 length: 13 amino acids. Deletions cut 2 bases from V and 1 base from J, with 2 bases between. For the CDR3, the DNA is TGTGCCAGCAGTTTACGGAACACCGGGGAGCTGTTTTTT. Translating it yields CASSLRNTGELFF.